One TCR beta chain is described in this entry. Repertoires were generated with immunoSEQ multiplex PCR, while TCRdb's copy carries only in-frame clones and drops some. The table records over 200,000 clones, roughly 94% of them present only once. The data originate from a study of T cell responses to AZD1222 COVID-19 vaccine. CDR1 MNHEY and CDR2 SVGAGI come from the germline V gene. The CDR3 covers 14 residues. The ends were cut back, 7 bases at V and 2 bases at J, with 12 bases in the middle. Sequences were derived from peripheral blood, sampled 28 days after the second dose of the MenACWY control vaccine. This clonotype originated in an adult who received the MenACWY meningococcal vaccine as a control. This chain joins TRBV6-5 and TRBJ1-3, with D possibly TRBD1 on 6 matching bases. CDR3 region: CASTRTAAGNTIYF. As DNA, the CDR3 is TGTGCCAGCACCCGGACAGCAGCTGGAAACACCATATATTTT.